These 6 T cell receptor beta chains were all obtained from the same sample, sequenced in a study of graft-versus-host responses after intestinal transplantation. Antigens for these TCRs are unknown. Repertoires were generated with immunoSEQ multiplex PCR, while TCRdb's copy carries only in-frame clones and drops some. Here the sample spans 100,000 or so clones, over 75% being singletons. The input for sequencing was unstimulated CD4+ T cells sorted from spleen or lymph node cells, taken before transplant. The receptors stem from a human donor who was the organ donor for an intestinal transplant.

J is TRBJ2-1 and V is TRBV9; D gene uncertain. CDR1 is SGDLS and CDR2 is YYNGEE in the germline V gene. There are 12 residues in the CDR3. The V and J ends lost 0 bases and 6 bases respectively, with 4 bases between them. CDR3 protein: CASSVASNEQFF. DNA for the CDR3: TGTGCCAGCAGCGTAGCTAGCAATGAGCAGTTCTTC.

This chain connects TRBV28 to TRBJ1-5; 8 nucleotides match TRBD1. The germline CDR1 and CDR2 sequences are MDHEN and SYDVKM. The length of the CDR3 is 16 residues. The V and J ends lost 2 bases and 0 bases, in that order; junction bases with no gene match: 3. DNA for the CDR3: TGTGCCAGCAGTTTAACAGGGGGTTTTAGCAATCAGCCCCAGCATTTT. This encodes CASSLTGGFSNQPQHF.

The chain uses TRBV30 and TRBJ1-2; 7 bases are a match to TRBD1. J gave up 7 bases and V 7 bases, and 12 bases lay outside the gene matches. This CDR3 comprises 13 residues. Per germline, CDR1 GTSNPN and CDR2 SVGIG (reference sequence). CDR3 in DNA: TGTGCCTTATCGAGGGCAGGGGGATTTGGCTACACCTTC. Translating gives CALSRAGGFGYTF.

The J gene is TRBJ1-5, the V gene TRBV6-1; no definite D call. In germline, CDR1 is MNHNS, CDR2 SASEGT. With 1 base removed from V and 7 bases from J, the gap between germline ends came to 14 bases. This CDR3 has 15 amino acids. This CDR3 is CASSEGATSGQPQHF. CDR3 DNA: TGTGCCAGCAGTGAAGGGGCCACATCGGGACAGCCCCAGCATTTT.

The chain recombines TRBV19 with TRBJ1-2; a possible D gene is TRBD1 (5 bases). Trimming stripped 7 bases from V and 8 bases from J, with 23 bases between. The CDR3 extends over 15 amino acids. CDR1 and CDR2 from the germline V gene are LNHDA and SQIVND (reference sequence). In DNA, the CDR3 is TGTGCCAGTAATATTGACAGTTCCACCTCGGGAGGCTACACCTTC. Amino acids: CASNIDSSTSGGYTF. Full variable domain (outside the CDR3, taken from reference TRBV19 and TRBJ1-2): DGGITQSPKYLFRKEGQNVTLSCEQNLNHDAMYWYRQDPGQGLRLIYYSQIVNDFQKGDIAEGYSVSREKKESFPLTVTSAQKNPTAFYLCASNIDSSTSGGYTFGSGTRLTVV.

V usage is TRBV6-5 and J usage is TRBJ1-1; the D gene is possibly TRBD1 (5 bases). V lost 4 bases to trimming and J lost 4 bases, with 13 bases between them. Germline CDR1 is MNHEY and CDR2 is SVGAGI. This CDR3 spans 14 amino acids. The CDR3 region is CASSSQGRRTEAFF. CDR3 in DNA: TGTGCCAGCAGTTCCCAGGGTAGACGCACTGAAGCTTTCTTT.